This TCR beta chain comes out of a study of cytomegalovirus exposure and HLA in healthy donors. A word on this clone: Its target is not known.

The CDR3 is 16 residues long. CDR1 is LNHDA and CDR2 is SQIVND in the germline V gene (reference sequence). Unmatched junction bases numbered 10, after V lost 9 bases and J lost 1 base. PCR employed 60 Vbeta and 13 Jbeta primers. The data were produced by immunoSEQ multiplex PCR, yet TCRdb's version contains in-frame clones alone and is incomplete. The data show some 180,000 clones, 70% to 85% seen once. General study results and limits: Reports showed the classifier diagnosing cytomegalovirus status with high specificity and sensitivity.

The sequencing sample was made of PBMCs. The sequence derives from a girl aged 2 to 10 in good health and CMV-seropositive. This rearrangement joins TRBV19 to TRBJ1-4, with 8 bases lining up with TRBD1. CDR3 DNA sequence: TGTGCCAGCCGGGACAGGCCCAGGGGAACTAATGAAAAACTGTTTTTT. This sequence encodes CASRDRPRGTNEKLFF. Full variable domain (remainder filled in from reference TRBV19 and TRBJ1-4): DGGITQSPKYLFRKEGQNVTLSCEQNLNHDAMYWYRQDPGQGLRLIYYSQIVNDFQKGDIAEGYSVSREKKESFPLTVTSAQKNPTAFYLCASRDRPRGTNEKLFFGSGTQLSVL.